Listed below are T cell receptor beta chains from one sample, sequenced in a study of T-cell reconstitution after alpha-beta-depleted transplantation in children. MiXCR, applied by TCRdb to the PCR reads, yields one record per CDR3 protein. The sample has 580,000 or so distinct CDR3 sequences, more than 20% seen once; the top ten hold 12% to 15%. The sequenced sample was PBMCs, mostly from graft donor cells, obtained 360 days after TCRalphabeta/CD19-depleted stem cell transplant. The receptors originated from a boy under two years old who had a stem cell transplant for acute myeloid leukemia, so the T cells may come from the graft donor. Each CDR3 is given with its conserved first and last residue. A D gene is named only where the DNA matches it firmly. Clone size is stated in some rows and not others, as once, few, many or a class when expanded.

cdr3_aa | cdr3_nt | d_call | clone_size | j_call | v_call
CASSLEALNEKLFF | TGTGCCAGCAGCTTAGAGGCCCTTAATGAAAAACTGTTTTTT | - | many | TRBJ1-4 | TRBV11-2
CASSLASRETQYF | TGCGCCAGCAGCTTGGCCTCCCGGGAGACCCAGTACTTC | - | many | TRBJ2-5 | TRBV5-1
CASRRGPFTGELFF | TGTGCCAGCCGAAGGGGACCCTTTACCGGGGAGCTGTTTTTT | - | many | TRBJ2-2 | TRBV5-6
CASSPGQGNSPLHF | TGCGCCAGCAGCCCGGGACAGGGTAATTCACCCCTCCACTTT | TRBD1 | - | TRBJ1-6 | TRBV10-2
CSGNRANTGELFF | TGCAGCGGTAACAGGGCGAACACCGGGGAGCTGTTTTTT | - | - | TRBJ2-2 | TRBV29-1
CASSPLNEASYEQYF | TGTGCCAGCAGCCCCCTTAATGAGGCCTCCTACGAGCAGTACTTC | - | many | TRBJ2-7 | TRBV9
CASSSRLQGAGELFF | TGTGCCAGCAGTTCGCGCCTACAGGGGGCCGGGGAGCTGTTTTTT | TRBD1 | once | TRBJ2-2 | TRBV12-3/TRBV12-4
CAWSVQGTSTDTQYF | TGTGCCTGGAGTGTACAGGGGACTAGCACAGATACGCAGTATTTT | - | many | TRBJ2-3 | TRBV30
CSAAGSGDSTDTQYF | TGCAGTGCGGCGGGCAGCGGGGACAGCACAGATACGCAGTATTTT | TRBD2 | - | TRBJ2-3 | TRBV20-1
CASSLAHAGYNEQFF | TGTGCCAGCAGCTTAGCTCACGCAGGCTACAATGAGCAGTTCTTC | - | few | TRBJ2-1 | TRBV7-2
CASSSRDRGRHNEQFF | TGTGCCAGCAGTTCGAGGGACAGGGGGAGGCACAATGAGCAGTTCTTC | TRBD1 | many | TRBJ2-1 | TRBV6-5
CSARKTGVSNQPQHF | TGCAGTGCTAGGAAGACAGGGGTGAGCAATCAGCCCCAGCATTTT | TRBD1 | many | TRBJ1-5 | TRBV20-1
CSASDHPGTDRGGF | TGCAGTGCTTCAGACCACCCGGGGACAGATAGGGGAGGGTTC | - | - | TRBJ2-5 | TRBV20-1
CASSLASAPELFF | TGCGCCAGCAGCTTGGCTTCTGCCCCGGAGCTGTTTTTT | - | few | TRBJ2-2 | TRBV5-1
CASSSPRGGLGETQYF | TGTGCCAGCAGCTCTCCGCGGGGGGGTCTTGGAGAGACCCAGTACTTC | TRBD2 | few | TRBJ2-5 | TRBV7-2
CASSPTGTPSSYGYTF | TGTGCCAGCAGTCCCACCGGGACACCGTCCAGCTATGGCTACACCTTC | - | many | TRBJ1-2 | TRBV12-3/TRBV12-4
CASSLGLDGTQYF | TGTGCCAGCAGCTTAGGACTAGACGGGACCCAGTACTTC | - | - | TRBJ2-5 | TRBV7-8
CASSYIDAKQETQYF | TGTGCCAGCAGTTACATTGACGCGAAGCAAGAGACCCAGTACTTC | - | - | TRBJ2-5 | TRBV6-5
CASETPLRGDEETQYF | TGTGCCAGCGAAACTCCCCTTCGGGGAGACGAAGAGACCCAGTACTTC | - | few | TRBJ2-5 | TRBV2
CSARRDDSLNEKLFF | TGCAGTGCTCGACGAGACGACAGCCTAAATGAAAAACTGTTTTTT | - | many | TRBJ1-4 | TRBV20-1
CASSLPSGGDPSNNEQFF | TGCGCCAGCAGCCTCCCTAGCGGGGGGGACCCCTCCAACAATGAGCAGTTCTTC | TRBD2 | - | TRBJ2-1 | TRBV5-1
CASSSTIQGIRTQHF | TGTGCCAGCAGTTCGACGATCCAGGGGATTCGGACCCAGCATTTT | - | many | TRBJ1-5 | TRBV12-3/TRBV12-4
CASSFLVGRAYNQPQHF | TGTGCCAGCAGTTTTTTAGTGGGAAGGGCTTACAATCAGCCCCAGCATTTT | - | - | TRBJ1-5 | TRBV28
CASSEIGQFPEQYF | TGTGCCAGCAGTGAAATTGGGCAGTTCCCCGAGCAGTACTTC | - | - | TRBJ2-7 | TRBV2
CASSVRGQGYEQFF | TGCGCCAGCAGTGTCCGGGGTCAGGGATATGAGCAGTTCTTC | - | many | TRBJ2-1 | TRBV10-2
CASSYTLGGNTIYF | TGTGCCAGCAGTTACACACTTGGAGGAAACACCATATATTTT | - | - | TRBJ1-3 | TRBV28
CASSVEASGANVLTF | TGTGCCAGCAGCGTAGAGGCCTCTGGGGCCAACGTCCTGACTTTC | - | few | TRBJ2-6 | TRBV9
CASSFRVDTEAFF | TGTGCCAGCAGTTTTAGGGTTGATACTGAAGCTTTCTTT | - | many | TRBJ1-1 | TRBV28
CASSFIAGGPNEQFF | TGTGCCAGCAGCTTCATAGCGGGGGGACCCAATGAGCAGTTCTTC | TRBD2 | many | TRBJ2-1 | TRBV7-9
CASSGRRSSYEQYF | TGTGCCAGCAGTGGCCGTCGGAGCTCCTACGAGCAGTACTTC | - | few | TRBJ2-7 | TRBV12-3/TRBV12-4
CASSRRETSTEAFF | TGTGCCAGCAGCCGAAGAGAAACGTCCACTGAAGCTTTCTTT | - | few | TRBJ1-1 | TRBV11-2
CASSFGQTIYEQYF | TGCGCCAGCAGCTTTGGACAGACCATTTACGAGCAGTACTTC | - | - | TRBJ2-7 | TRBV5-1
CASSGHSTGDYGYTF | TGTGCCAGCAGTGGGCACTCTACAGGGGACTATGGCTACACCTTC | TRBD1 | many | TRBJ1-2 | TRBV6-4
CASSYSWTGGQNEQFF | TGTGCCAGCAGTTACTCGTGGACAGGGGGCCAGAATGAGCAGTTCTTC | TRBD1 | - | TRBJ2-1 | TRBV6-5
CASSLTQVNYGYTF | TGTGCCAGCAGCTTAACACAAGTTAACTATGGCTACACCTTC | - | few | TRBJ1-2 | TRBV7-2
CASSAQLRGLYNEQFF | TGTGCCAGCAGCGCCCAGCTCAGGGGCCTCTACAATGAGCAGTTCTTC | - | - | TRBJ2-1 | TRBV7-9
CASSVVGDNEQFF | TGTGCCAGCAGCGTAGTCGGAGACAATGAGCAGTTCTTC | - | few | TRBJ2-1 | TRBV9
CASSRDVPYEQYF | TGTGCCAGCTCACGGGACGTCCCCTACGAGCAGTACTTC | - | many | TRBJ2-7 | TRBV18
CASLFGRDTEAFF | TGTGCCAGCCTTTTTGGAAGGGACACTGAAGCTTTCTTT | - | - | TRBJ1-1 | TRBV11-2
CASSSADSYSSYEQYF | TGTGCCAGCAGTTCCGCCGACAGCTATAGCTCCTACGAGCAGTACTTC | - | - | TRBJ2-7 | TRBV6-2/TRBV6-3
CSVDGHPRDYPDTQYF | TGCAGCGTTGACGGCCACCCTCGGGACTACCCCGATACGCAGTATTTT | TRBD2 | - | TRBJ2-3 | TRBV29-1
CASSPPGLYNEQFF | TGTGCCAGCAGTCCCCCAGGGTTATACAATGAGCAGTTCTTC | - | - | TRBJ2-1 | TRBV12-3/TRBV12-4
CASGTGANTGELFF | TGTGCCAGCGGGACTGGAGCGAACACCGGGGAGCTGTTTTTT | - | - | TRBJ2-2 | TRBV28
CSASSGGPYEQYF | TGCAGTGCTAGTAGCGGGGGGCCCTACGAGCAGTACTTC | TRBD2 | few | TRBJ2-7 | TRBV20-1
CASSRGETQYF | TGTGCCAGCAGTCGCGGAGAGACCCAGTACTTC | - | many | TRBJ2-5 | TRBV7-2
CASTGTSGGADEQFF | TGTGCCAGCACCGGGACTAGCGGGGGGGCCGATGAGCAGTTCTTC | TRBD2 | - | TRBJ2-1 | TRBV28
CASSQDSRERGGTDTQYF | TGTGCCAGCAGCCAAGATAGTCGAGAGCGGGGGGGCACAGATACGCAGTATTTT | TRBD2 | - | TRBJ2-3 | TRBV14
CASSFLPLATDTQYF | TGTGCCAGCAGCTTCTTGCCCCTAGCCACAGATACGCAGTATTTT | - | few | TRBJ2-3 | TRBV7-2